This T cell receptor beta chain is drawn from a study of T cells in Graves' hyperthyroidism and ophthalmopathy. Study observations and caveats: Researchers report that a 13 V-J model separated ophthalmopathy from stable hyperthyroidism. Blood shared most expanded thyroid clonotypes above 0.001.

Uncontrolled infection, other autoimmune disease, pregnancy and lactation each barred patients from inclusion. TCR beta CDR3 sequences were amplified from RNA transcripts. A set of HTBI primers served as the primers for a first-round RT-PCR of the TCR CDR3. TCRdb redid the calling of the multiplex PCR reads with MiXCR, one entry per CDR3 protein. The sample lists 250,000 to 300,000 distinct CDR3 sequences; around 19% were seen once. This clonotype was observed many times. What it recognizes is unknown. The sample consisted of blood. The origin of this receptor is a man between 45 and 60 years old with Graves' ophthalmopathy.

CDR3 protein: CASSLLSSGRAGGETQYF. The CDR3 region has the DNA TGTGCCAGCAGTTTGCTTTCTAGCGGGAGGGCCGGTGGGGAGACCCAGTACTTC. The V and J genes are TRBV12-3 or TRBV12-4 and TRBJ2-5; the match to TRBD2 covers 12 bases. The CDR3 extends over 18 amino acids. The ends lost 3 bases at V and 5 bases at J; junction bases unmatched: 13.